A selection of T cell receptor beta chains follows, all from one sample in a study of T cell clonotyping in hematopoietic cell transplantation. Generated by immunoSEQ multiplex PCR, the TCRdb table keeps only in-frame clones and is missing some. There are over 6,000 clones in the sample; nearly 99% occur only once, and 0.55% to 0.75% lies in the top ten. Sequencing was performed on PBMCs, taken 30 days after allogeneic stem cell transplant. The receptors here all came from a male patient aged 60-69 years who had an allogeneic stem cell transplant from a related donor, so the T cells may come from the graft donor. Some clones in this sample may be carry-over from other donors' samples. The CDR3 runs from the conserved cysteine through the conserved F or W. Size values are once, few and many counts, or a class for expanded clones, and some rows have none.

TRBV4-1 | - | CASRPIDQNTEAFF
TRBV5-6 | once | CASSPRRGNTGELFF
TRBV19 | - | CASSNRDGNEKLFF
TRBV28 | - | CASIDRDTHEQYF
TRBV2 | - | CASSAPLEETQYF
TRBV9 | - | CASSAVRDTPNYGYTF
TRBV5-1 | - | CASSPVRGGESTDTQYF
TRBV6-5 | - | CASSRGDTQYF
TRBV2 | once | CASRIERLGGYTF
TRBV27 | - | CASSMGLRQPQHF
TRBV4-2 | - | CASSRGLERTGANVLTF
TRBV4-1 | once | CASSRGLAAYEQYF
TRBV19 | - | CASRLQGAGELFF
TRBV7-2 | - | CASRIWGGVEADTQYF
TRBV5-1 | - | CASSLESREPGNTIYF
TRBV2 | once | CASSSEINYGYTF
TRBV28 | once | CASSSRQKGMDTQYF
TRBV19 | - | CASSISGGGTYEQYF
TRBV30 | - | CAWSYDRLNEQYF
TRBV5-1 | - | CASGQGTGLGYGYTF